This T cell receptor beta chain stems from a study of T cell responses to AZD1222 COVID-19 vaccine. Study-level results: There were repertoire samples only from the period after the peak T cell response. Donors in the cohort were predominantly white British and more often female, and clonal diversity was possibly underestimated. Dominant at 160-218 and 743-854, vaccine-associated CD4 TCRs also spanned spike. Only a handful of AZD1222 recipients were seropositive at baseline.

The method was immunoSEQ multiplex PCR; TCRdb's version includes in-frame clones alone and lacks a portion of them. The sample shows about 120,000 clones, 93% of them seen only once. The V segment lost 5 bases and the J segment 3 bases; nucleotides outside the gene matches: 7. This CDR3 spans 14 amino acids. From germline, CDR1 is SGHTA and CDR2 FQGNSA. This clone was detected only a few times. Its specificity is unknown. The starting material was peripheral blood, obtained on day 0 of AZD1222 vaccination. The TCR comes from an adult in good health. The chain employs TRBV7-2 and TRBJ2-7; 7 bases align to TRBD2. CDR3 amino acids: CASSPFPSGYEQYF. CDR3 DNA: TGTGCCAGCAGCCCCTTCCCTAGCGGCTACGAGCAGTACTTC.